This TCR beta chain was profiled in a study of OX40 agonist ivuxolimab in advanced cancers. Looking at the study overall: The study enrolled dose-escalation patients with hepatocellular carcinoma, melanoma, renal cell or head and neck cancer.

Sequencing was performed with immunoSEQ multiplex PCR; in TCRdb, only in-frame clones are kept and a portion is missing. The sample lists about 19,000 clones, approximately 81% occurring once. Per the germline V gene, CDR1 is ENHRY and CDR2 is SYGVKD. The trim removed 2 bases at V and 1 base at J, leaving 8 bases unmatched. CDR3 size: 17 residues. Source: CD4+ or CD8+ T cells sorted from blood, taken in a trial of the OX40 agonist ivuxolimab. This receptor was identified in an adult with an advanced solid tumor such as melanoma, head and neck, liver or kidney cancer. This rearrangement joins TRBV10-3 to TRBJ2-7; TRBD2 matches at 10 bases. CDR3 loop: CAISEAASGGKSYEQYF. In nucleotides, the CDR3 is TGTGCCATCAGTGAGGCGGCTAGCGGGGGTAAATCCTACGAGCAGTACTTC.